These 10 T cell receptor beta chains came from one sample sequenced in a study of blood T cell repertoires in COVID-19. Sequencing used immunoSEQ multiplex PCR; TCRdb keeps in-frame clones, though not all of them. The sample gives approximately 200,000 clones, just over 85% of which show up once; 1.4% to 1.5% is in the top ten. Sequencing input: peripheral blood. The receptors shown here come from a man aged 18 to 35 with active or convalescent COVID-19.

The rearrangement links TRBV5-6 to TRBJ1-1; D is ambiguous. The germline V gene has CDR1 SGHDT and CDR2 YYEEEE. The V and J ends lost 1 base and 1 base respectively, with 8 bases between them. This CDR3 has 14 residues. The chain's CDR3 is CASSLWATNTEAFF. CDR3 bases: TGTGCCAGCAGCTTGTGGGCCACGAACACTGAAGCTTTCTTT. Combining the CDR3 with reference TRBV5-6 and TRBJ1-1 gives the whole variable domain DAGVTQSPTHLIKTRGQQVTLRCSPKSGHDTVSWYQQALGQGPQFIFQYYEEEERQRGNFPDRFSGHQFPNYSSELNVNALLLGDSALYLCASSLWATNTEAFFGQGTRLTVV.

This clone is a singleton in its sample. The chain joins TRBV5-1 to TRBJ1-5; possible D gene TRBD1, 5 bases. The germline V gene encodes CDR1 SGHRS and CDR2 YFSETQ. V dropped 5 bases and J dropped 3 bases, with 12 bases sitting between them. The length of the CDR3 is 14 residues. The DNA for the CDR3 is TGCGCCAGCAGTCAGGGCCCTGACAATCAGCCCCAGCATTTT. Its protein product is CASSQGPDNQPQHF.

The chain has TRBV9 and TRBJ1-1, with TRBD1 identical over 8 bases. This CDR3 region has 16 residues. Germline V lookup: CDR1 SGDLS, CDR2 YYNGEE. The J segment lost 2 bases and the V segment lost 4 bases, leaving 10 bases of the junction unmatched. The CDR3 DNA reads as TGTGCCAGCAGCTTTGGACAGGGAGGTTTAAACACTGAAGCTTTCTTT. Its protein is CASSFGQGGLNTEAFF.

The V and J genes are TRBV5-1 and TRBJ2-2; D call uncertain. From germline, CDR1 is SGHRS and CDR2 YFSETQ. Trimming left V 4 bases short and J 0 bases short, with 7 bases between. This CDR3 region has 14 residues. CDR3 region: CASSQDSNTGELFF. In DNA, the CDR3 is TGCGCCAGCAGCCAAGACTCGAACACCGGGGAGCTGTTTTTT.

The chain employs TRBV28 and TRBJ2-2; 12 bases agree with TRBD2. The CDR3 is 20 amino acids. J gave up 3 bases and V 4 bases, and 15 bases lay outside the gene matches. Germline V gene sequence: CDR1 MDHEN, CDR2 SYDVKM. The CDR3: CASSSPGLAGLWADTGELFF. The CDR3 bases are TGTGCCAGCAGTTCTCCCGGACTAGCGGGATTGTGGGCGGACACCGGGGAGCTGTTTTTT.

The V call is TRBV6-2 or TRBV6-3, the J call TRBJ1-5, with D possibly being TRBD1 (5 bases). Looked up from germline, CDR1 is MNHEY and CDR2 is SVGEGT. CDR3 length equals 13 residues. V lost 5 bases and J lost 10, with 15 bases in between. This CDR3 is CASSTGRREPQHF. DNA of the CDR3: TGTGCCAGCAGTACGGGACGGCGGGAACCCCAGCATTTT.

The chain carries TRBV19 and TRBJ1-5; tentative D call: TRBD1 (6 bases). V was trimmed by 5 bases and J by 3 bases, leaving 14 bases between them. Germline CDR1 is LNHDA and CDR2 is SQIVND (reference sequence). The CDR3 spans 15 residues. CDR3 DNA: TGTGCCAGTAGTGACAGGACGATATACAATCAGCCCCAGCATTTT. Translation: CASSDRTIYNQPQHF.

The sample holds a few counts of this clone. This chain joins TRBV27 and TRBJ1-2; D is unclear. The germline V and J ends were trimmed by 4 bases and 2 bases, with 8 bases remaining between them. The CDR3 is 13 amino acids. Germline lookup yields CDR1 MNHEY and CDR2 SMNVEV (reference sequence). CDR3 coding DNA: TGTGCCAGCAGTTCGCAGGCGAACTATGGCTACACCTTC. This sequence encodes CASSSQANYGYTF.

The chain is built from TRBV15 and TRBJ2-6; possible D gene TRBD1, 7 bases. Germline-derived CDR1 and CDR2 are LNHNV and YYDKDF (reference sequence). The V end was cut by 3 bases, the J end by 0 bases, with 18 bases between. This CDR3 is built from 19 residues. The DNA for the CDR3 is TGTGCCACCAGCAGTAACAGGGGAGGAGGGGCCTCTGGGGCCAACGTCCTGACTTTC. Translating gives CATSSNRGGGASGANVLTF. Combining the CDR3 with reference TRBV15 and TRBJ2-6 gives the whole variable domain DAMVIQNPRYQVTQFGKPVTLSCSQTLNHNVMYWYQQKSSQAPKLLFHYYDKDFNNEADTPDNFQSRRPNTSFCFLDIRSPGLGDTAMYLCATSSNRGGGASGANVLTFGAGSRLTVL.

The V and J genes are TRBV12-3 or TRBV12-4 and TRBJ1-1, with D unresolved. The CDR3 is made up of 13 amino acids. V was trimmed by 5 bases and J by 3 bases, leaving 10 bases between them. CDR3 loop: CASSVDRDTEAFF. Here the CDR3 DNA reads TGTGCCAGCAGTGTAGACCGAGACACTGAAGCTTTCTTT.